The rows below give T cell receptor beta chains drawn from one sample of a study of blood T cell repertoires in COVID-19. Measured with immunoSEQ multiplex PCR; TCRdb has only the in-frame clones, and not every one. The sample gives about 120,000 clones, roughly 90% of which show up once; over 1% is in the top ten. What was sequenced was peripheral blood. These receptors all come from a woman over 75 with acute or convalescent COVID-19. Both conserved end residues are part of each CDR3. The order of the fields is D gene, J gene, clone size, V gene, CDR3 DNA, CDR3 protein. A D gene is named only where the DNA matches it firmly. Clone size is given for some rows only: seen once, a few or many times, or a class if the clone is expanded.

d_call: TRBD1
j_call: TRBJ2-1
clone_size: -
v_call: TRBV5-5
cdr3_nt: TGTGCCAGCAGCTTACAGGGGGCCTACAATGAGCAGTTCTTC
cdr3_aa: CASSLQGAYNEQFF

d_call: -
j_call: TRBJ2-1
clone_size: -
v_call: TRBV3-1/TRBV3-2
cdr3_nt: TGTGCCAGCAGCCAACCCGAGGGGAGGGACAGGTTGAATGAGCAGTTCTTC
cdr3_aa: CASSQPEGRDRLNEQFF

d_call: -
j_call: TRBJ1-1
clone_size: once
v_call: TRBV25-1
cdr3_nt: TGTGCCAGCATTAAAGGACAGTTTGAAGCTTTCTTT
cdr3_aa: CASIKGQFEAFF

d_call: TRBD2
j_call: TRBJ2-3
clone_size: -
v_call: TRBV5-1
cdr3_nt: TGCGCCAGCAAGGCGGGAGGTATCACAGATACGCAGTATTTT
cdr3_aa: CASKAGGITDTQYF

d_call: -
j_call: TRBJ1-5
clone_size: few
v_call: TRBV20-1
cdr3_nt: TGCAGTGCTAGTGAGGGCAGTCAGCCCCAGCATTTT
cdr3_aa: CSASEGSQPQHF

d_call: -
j_call: TRBJ2-1
clone_size: -
v_call: TRBV9
cdr3_nt: TGTGCCAGCAGCGTAGGTATCCAGGCTTCCTACAATGAGCAGTTCTTC
cdr3_aa: CASSVGIQASYNEQFF

d_call: -
j_call: TRBJ1-2
clone_size: -
v_call: TRBV28
cdr3_nt: TGTGCCAGCAGTGGACAGAAATCCTATGGCTACACCTTC
cdr3_aa: CASSGQKSYGYTF

d_call: -
j_call: TRBJ1-4
clone_size: -
v_call: TRBV3-1/TRBV3-2
cdr3_nt: TGTGCCAGCAGCTCTACAGGAGAAAAACTGTTTTTT
cdr3_aa: CASSSTGEKLFF

d_call: TRBD1
j_call: TRBJ1-2
clone_size: -
v_call: TRBV9
cdr3_nt: TGTGCCAGCAGCGTAGAGGAGGGGGCACGCTATGGCTACACCTTC
cdr3_aa: CASSVEEGARYGYTF

d_call: -
j_call: TRBJ2-7
clone_size: -
v_call: TRBV11-1
cdr3_nt: TGTGCCGGGAGGCTAAGCTCCTACGAGCAGTACTTC
cdr3_aa: CAGRLSSYEQYF

d_call: -
j_call: TRBJ1-1
clone_size: -
v_call: TRBV19
cdr3_nt: TGTGCCAGTAGACTACAGGGTAAGAACACTGAAGCTTTCTTT
cdr3_aa: CASRLQGKNTEAFF

d_call: -
j_call: TRBJ1-3
clone_size: -
v_call: TRBV19
cdr3_nt: TGTGCCAGTAGTATTCCAGGGTCTGGAAACACCATATATTTT
cdr3_aa: CASSIPGSGNTIYF

d_call: TRBD1
j_call: TRBJ2-7
clone_size: -
v_call: TRBV27
cdr3_nt: TGTGCCAGCAGAGGACAGGGGGGTAGTGAGCAGTACTTC
cdr3_aa: CASRGQGGSEQYF

d_call: TRBD1
j_call: TRBJ1-2
clone_size: -
v_call: TRBV5-1
cdr3_nt: TGCGCCAGCAGCCAAGGACAGGGAGAAGATGGCTACACCTTC
cdr3_aa: CASSQGQGEDGYTF

d_call: TRBD2
j_call: TRBJ2-3
clone_size: -
v_call: TRBV7-3
cdr3_nt: TGTGCCAGCAGCTTGGGGGGACTAGCGGGAGATACGCAGTATTTT
cdr3_aa: CASSLGGLAGDTQYF

d_call: -
j_call: TRBJ2-7
clone_size: once
v_call: TRBV6-5
cdr3_nt: TGTGCCAGCAGTTACCTCTCTGTACAGACCGGCGAGCAGTACTTC
cdr3_aa: CASSYLSVQTGEQYF

d_call: -
j_call: TRBJ1-5
clone_size: -
v_call: TRBV19
cdr3_nt: TGTGCCAGTAGTATAGTTCCCCTAAATCAGCCCCAGCATTTT
cdr3_aa: CASSIVPLNQPQHF

d_call: TRBD2
j_call: TRBJ2-7
clone_size: -
v_call: TRBV3-1/TRBV3-2
cdr3_nt: TGTGCCAGCAGCAGGGGAGGTGGCGGGGGGAGCTCCTACGAGCAGTACTTC
cdr3_aa: CASSRGGGGGSSYEQYF

d_call: -
j_call: TRBJ1-3
clone_size: -
v_call: TRBV4-2
cdr3_nt: TGTGCCAGCAGTCCAGACAACGGCATTACCATATATTTT
cdr3_aa: CASSPDNGITIYF

d_call: -
j_call: TRBJ1-4
clone_size: -
v_call: TRBV5-1
cdr3_nt: TGCGCCAGCAGCGATCGAGGTGGGGGGAAACTGTTTTTT
cdr3_aa: CASSDRGGGKLFF

d_call: TRBD2
j_call: TRBJ2-5
clone_size: few
v_call: TRBV10-3
cdr3_nt: TGTGCCATCAGCCTCCGGGGAGCGGGGGCCCAAGAGACCCAGTACTTC
cdr3_aa: CAISLRGAGAQETQYF

d_call: -
j_call: TRBJ1-5
clone_size: -
v_call: TRBV19
cdr3_nt: TGTGCCAGTCGCAGGGGCGGCCAGCCCCAGCATTTT
cdr3_aa: CASRRGGQPQHF

d_call: -
j_call: TRBJ2-2
clone_size: once
v_call: TRBV9
cdr3_nt: TGTGCCAGCAGCGTAGTAGGGAGAGCCGGGGAGCTGTTTTTT
cdr3_aa: CASSVVGRAGELFF

d_call: -
j_call: TRBJ1-2
clone_size: -
v_call: TRBV7-8
cdr3_nt: TGTGCCAGCAGCCAAGGAGGGTTCTACACCTTC
cdr3_aa: CASSQGGFYTF

d_call: TRBD1
j_call: TRBJ1-5
clone_size: few
v_call: TRBV7-9
cdr3_nt: TGTGCCAGCAGCTTAGGAGGGACAGGCAATCAGCCCCAGCATTTT
cdr3_aa: CASSLGGTGNQPQHF

d_call: TRBD1
j_call: TRBJ2-7
clone_size: -
v_call: TRBV29-1
cdr3_nt: TGCAGCGTCGGGGACAGCCTCTACGAGCAGTACTTC
cdr3_aa: CSVGDSLYEQYF

d_call: -
j_call: TRBJ2-7
clone_size: -
v_call: TRBV7-9
cdr3_nt: TGTGCCAGCAGCTTAGCGATTGGGGACAACTCCTACGAGCAGTACTTC
cdr3_aa: CASSLAIGDNSYEQYF

d_call: TRBD1
j_call: TRBJ1-2
clone_size: -
v_call: TRBV6-2/TRBV6-3
cdr3_nt: TGTGCCAGCAGTTACAATGCGAGGGGACAGGGATCTCTCCATGGCTACACCTTC
cdr3_aa: CASSYNARGQGSLHGYTF

d_call: TRBD1
j_call: TRBJ1-2
clone_size: -
v_call: TRBV19
cdr3_nt: TGTGCCAGAGAGGCAGGGGGCGTCTATGGCTACACCTTC
cdr3_aa: CAREAGGVYGYTF

d_call: TRBD1
j_call: TRBJ2-7
clone_size: -
v_call: TRBV7-9
cdr3_nt: TGTGCCAGCAGCACGAGGGGCCGGGACAGCTCCTACGAGCAGTACTTC
cdr3_aa: CASSTRGRDSSYEQYF

d_call: -
j_call: TRBJ2-7
clone_size: -
v_call: TRBV20-1
cdr3_nt: TGCAGTGCTAGCGCCTACGAGCAGTACTTC
cdr3_aa: CSASAYEQYF

d_call: TRBD1
j_call: TRBJ1-1
clone_size: -
v_call: TRBV5-1
cdr3_nt: TGCGCCAGCAGCTTGGCTGGACAGGGTATGGGGACTGAAGCTTTCTTT
cdr3_aa: CASSLAGQGMGTEAFF

d_call: -
j_call: TRBJ2-1
clone_size: -
v_call: TRBV10-3
cdr3_nt: TGTGCCATCAGTGAGTCGACTCGGTCAGAAAACTCCTACAATGAGCAGTTCTTC
cdr3_aa: CAISESTRSENSYNEQFF

d_call: TRBD1
j_call: TRBJ1-1
clone_size: once
v_call: TRBV7-6
cdr3_nt: TGTGCCAGCAGCCCCGGCCCCGGGACAGGGGGCGGAACTGAAGCTTTCTTT
cdr3_aa: CASSPGPGTGGGTEAFF

d_call: -
j_call: TRBJ2-2
clone_size: -
v_call: TRBV5-1
cdr3_nt: TGCGCCAGCAGTTATGGCAGGGTCGCAACCGGGGAGCTGTTTTTT
cdr3_aa: CASSYGRVATGELFF

d_call: -
j_call: TRBJ1-2
clone_size: -
v_call: TRBV5-1
cdr3_nt: TGCGCCAGCAGCTTGGAGTTGGGAGGCGGCGGCTACACCTTC
cdr3_aa: CASSLELGGGGYTF

d_call: -
j_call: TRBJ1-2
clone_size: -
v_call: TRBV7-2
cdr3_nt: TGTGCCAGCAGCCCCTATCCGGGGGGTTCGGACTATGGCTACACCTTC
cdr3_aa: CASSPYPGGSDYGYTF

d_call: TRBD1
j_call: TRBJ1-3
clone_size: -
v_call: TRBV10-3
cdr3_nt: TGTGCCATCAGTGATCGACAGGGGGCTGGCGGAAACACCATATATTTT
cdr3_aa: CAISDRQGAGGNTIYF

d_call: -
j_call: TRBJ2-1
clone_size: -
v_call: TRBV9
cdr3_nt: TGTGCCAGCAGCGTACAAGGGGGGGCGGCGTCTGAGCAGTTCTTC
cdr3_aa: CASSVQGGAASEQFF

d_call: TRBD1
j_call: TRBJ1-2
clone_size: -
v_call: TRBV4-2
cdr3_nt: TGTGCCAGCAGTCCTACCACAGGGGCTAACTATGGCTACACCTTC
cdr3_aa: CASSPTTGANYGYTF

d_call: -
j_call: TRBJ2-1
clone_size: -
v_call: TRBV18
cdr3_nt: TGTGCCAGCTCTTCCGGGAATGAGCAGTTCTTC
cdr3_aa: CASSSGNEQFF

d_call: TRBD2
j_call: TRBJ2-7
clone_size: -
v_call: TRBV2
cdr3_nt: TGTGCCAGCCGGTATAGCGGGGGGGCTTTCGAGCAGTACTTC
cdr3_aa: CASRYSGGAFEQYF

d_call: TRBD1
j_call: TRBJ2-7
clone_size: -
v_call: TRBV6-6
cdr3_nt: TGTGCCAGCAGTAGAACGACAGGGCCCTACGAGCAGTACTTC
cdr3_aa: CASSRTTGPYEQYF

d_call: -
j_call: TRBJ1-5
clone_size: few
v_call: TRBV10-3
cdr3_nt: TGTGCCATCAGTGAGTCGGGGCAGATCAATCAGCCCCAGCATTTT
cdr3_aa: CAISESGQINQPQHF

d_call: TRBD2
j_call: TRBJ2-6
clone_size: -
v_call: TRBV2
cdr3_nt: TGTGCCAGCAGGGCAATAGCGGGTACTGGGGCCAACGTCCTGACTTTC
cdr3_aa: CASRAIAGTGANVLTF

d_call: TRBD1
j_call: TRBJ2-7
clone_size: -
v_call: TRBV6-5
cdr3_nt: TGTGCCAGCAGCCTCGGGACAGCCTACGAGCAGTACTTC
cdr3_aa: CASSLGTAYEQYF

d_call: TRBD1
j_call: TRBJ1-2
clone_size: -
v_call: TRBV4-2
cdr3_nt: TGTGCCAGCAGCCAAGTGGGGGGACAGACCGGCTACACCTTC
cdr3_aa: CASSQVGGQTGYTF

d_call: TRBD1
j_call: TRBJ2-1
clone_size: -
v_call: TRBV7-9
cdr3_nt: TGTGCCAGCAGCGTACCGGGACAGAGGATGGGAAATGAGCAGTTCTTC
cdr3_aa: CASSVPGQRMGNEQFF

d_call: TRBD1
j_call: TRBJ2-2
clone_size: -
v_call: TRBV10-3
cdr3_nt: TGTGCCATCAGCGGGACAGGAGCTACCGGGGAGCTGTTTTTT
cdr3_aa: CAISGTGATGELFF